This entry lists 26 T cell receptor beta chains sequenced from one sample in a study of tissue T cells after allogeneic stem cell transplantation (dated by TCRdb to 2021 to 2024). The library relied on the immunoSEQ multiplex PCR assay. TCRdb mirrors the immuneACCESS table, restricted to in-frame sequences. Some clones are absent from its copies; in checked studies, under half trace to an unresolved V gene, and the reason for the others is unknown. The sample table holds some 22,000 clones, of which 69% were seen once. In total, the top ten clones hold roughly 0.38% of the sample. Source material: blood. These receptors all stem from a female BALB/c mouse in good health. The strain carries MHC haplotype H2-d.

A remark on this clone: Gene names refer to mouse genes. The CDR3 end falls 1 residue outside the read, so it is completed with the germline J gene. This chain uses TRBV13-2 with TRBJ2-4; 9 nucleotides line up with TRBD2. Germline CDR1 reads NNHNN; CDR2 reads SYGAGS (reference sequence). V lost 3 bases to trimming and J lost 4 bases; unmatched junction nucleotides: 0. There are 13 residues in the CDR3. This CDR3 is CASGGTGENTLYF. CDR3 bases read: TGTGCCAGCGGTGGGACTGGGGAAAACACCTTGTAC.

Concerning this clone itself: The gene names here belong to mouse. The sequence runs out 1 residue before the end of the CDR3; the remainder is reconstructed from the germline J gene. The V and J genes are TRBV13-1 and TRBJ2-5, with 7 bases matching TRBD2. The CDR3 length is 14 residues. Germline CDR1 NSHNY, CDR2 SYGAGN. V lost 0 bases and J lost 6; bases outside the gene matches: 4. CDR3 DNA, as far as it was read: TGTGCCAGCAGTGATGCCGGGACTGTTGACACCCAGTAC. Its translation: CASSDAGTVDTQY. The whole CDR3 is CASSDAGTVDTQYF.

In regard to this clone: Each gene name is a mouse one. The sequence runs out 1 residue before the end of the CDR3; the remainder is reconstructed from the germline J gene. J is TRBJ1-5 and V is TRBV5; tentatively, D is TRBD1 (5 bases). CDR3 length equals 15 residues. Trimming took 0 bases from V and 2 from J, leaving 8 bases between them. CDR1 and CDR2 (germline): LGHNA, YNLKQL (reference sequence). Incomplete CDR3 DNA: TGTGCCAGCAGCCAAGACGGGGGGGACAACCAGGCTCCGCTT. As protein: CASSQDGGDNQAPL. The entire CDR3 is CASSQDGGDNQAPLF.

Only a few counts were recorded for this clone. Gene names denote mouse genes. The missing CDR3 end, 1 residue past where the read stops, is filled in from the germline J gene. V gene TRBV30 combines with J gene TRBJ2-7; 11 bases fit TRBD2. Germline V CDR1 and CDR2: SQVVS, ANEGSEA. V shed 1 base and J 3 bases; nucleotides not matched to a gene: 2. The CDR3 is 14 residues long. The part of the CDR3 DNA that was read is TGTAGTTCTAGAGGTGGGACTGGGGGCTATGAACAGTAC. This encodes CSSRGGTGGYEQY. The whole CDR3 reads CSSRGGTGGYEQYF. The full variable domain, completed using reference TRBV30 and TRBJ2-7, is SVLLYQKPNRDICQSGTSLKIQCVADSQVVSMFWYQQFQEQSLMLMATANEGSEATYESGFTKDKFPISRPNLTFSTLTVNNARPGDSSIYFCSSRGGTGGYEQYFGPGTRLTVL.

Concerning this clone itself: Mouse names are used for the genes. The read halts 1 residue ahead of the CDR3 end, with the missing end drawn from the germline J gene. The gene calls are TRBV4 and TRBJ2-4; 11 nucleotides align to TRBD1. Germline lookup yields CDR1 LGHDT and CDR2 YNNKQL (reference sequence). The CDR3 length is 16 residues. V was pared by 3 bases and J by 0 bases, with 2 bases of the junction left unmatched. Partial CDR3 DNA: TGTGCCAGCAGCTATGGACAGGGGGCTAGTCAAAACACCTTGTAC. This encodes CASSYGQGASQNTLY. The full CDR3 is CASSYGQGASQNTLYF.

To note about this clone: The gene symbols are mouse symbols. The CDR3 end falls 1 residue outside the read, so it is completed with the germline J gene. The gene calls are TRBV29 and TRBJ1-3, with 10 bases aligning to TRBD1. The CDR3 loop spans 17 amino acids. Trimming at V came to 2 bases and at J to 0 bases, leaving 4 bases not matched to a gene. CDR1 and CDR2 from the germline V gene are MSHET and SYDVDS. CDR3 amino acids: CASSLGGQGYSGNTLYF. CDR3 DNA (partial): TGTGCTAGCAGTTTAGGGGGACAGGGGTATTCTGGAAATACGCTCTAT.

To note about this clone: Gene names are the mouse ones. The CDR3 goes on 1 residue after the read ends, and that part is filled in from the germline J gene. The J gene is TRBJ1-5, the V gene TRBV2; D not resolved. With 0 bases removed from V and 9 bases from J, the gap between germline ends came to 0 bases. Germline CDR1 and CDR2: LGHNA and YSYQKL. This CDR3 has 10 residues. CDR3 bases read: TGTGCCAGCAGCCAAGAGGCTCCGCTT. This encodes CASSQEAPL. The full CDR3 is CASSQEAPLF.

In this sample, this clone turned up a few times. Germline and genes: mouse. The read ends 1 residue before the CDR3 terminus; that terminus is restored from the germline J gene. The sample holds other DNA sequences that translate to the same CDR3. The V and J genes are TRBV20 and TRBJ2-7; possible D gene TRBD1, 5 bases. The CDR3 spans 12 residues. The V end lost 4 bases, the J end lost 0 bases, and 7 bases lay between the germline ends. Germline lookup yields CDR1 GFQATS and CDR2 STVNSAI. Partial CDR3 DNA: TGTGGTGCTACAGGGAGCTCCTATGAACAGTAC. It encodes CGATGSSYEQY. The entire CDR3 reads CGATGSSYEQYF.

Regarding this clone: Mouse names are used for the genes. The sequence runs out 1 residue before the end of the CDR3; the remainder is reconstructed from the germline J gene. The chain uses TRBV19 and TRBJ2-4; TRBD1 matches 8 bases. CDR1 FNHDT and CDR2 SITEND come from the germline V gene (reference sequence). Germline trimming cut 3 bases from V and 1 base from J; bases unmatched to any gene: 4. This CDR3 has 15 amino acids. The sequenced part of the CDR3 DNA is TGTGCCAGCAGTAACGACAGGGGTGGTCAAAACACCTTGTAC. Translated, it gives CASSNDRGGQNTLY. The whole CDR3 reads CASSNDRGGQNTLYF.

In its sample, this clone was seen once. Any gene name here is a mouse gene name. The read terminates 1 residue before the CDR3 end, so the remaining end is supplied by the germline J gene. This chain joins TRBV13-2 and TRBJ1-1; D is unclear. The CDR3 is 12 amino acids. Trimming took 3 bases from V and 2 from J, leaving 5 bases between them. The germline CDR1 and CDR2 sequences are NNHNN and SYGAGS (reference sequence). The part of the CDR3 DNA that was read is TGTGCCAGCGGTGGGCATAACACAGAAGTCTTC. This sequence encodes CASGGHNTEVF. The complete CDR3 sequence is CASGGHNTEVFF.

This clone has only a few counts. Each gene name is a mouse one. The read finishes 1 residue shy of the CDR3 end, and the germline J gene is used to complete it. V gene TRBV13-2 combines with J gene TRBJ1-3; perhaps TRBD1 as D (6 bases). The CDR3 length is 14 residues. V lost 4 bases and J lost 1, with 9 bases in between. Germline lookup yields CDR1 NNHNN and CDR2 SYGAGS (reference sequence). Partial CDR3 DNA: TGTGCCAGCGGTCCCGGGACATCTGGAAATACGCTCTAT. Its protein is CASGPGTSGNTLY. The CDR3 as a whole reads CASGPGTSGNTLYF.

About this clone itself: Genes here carry mouse names. The sequence runs out 1 residue before the end of the CDR3; the remainder is reconstructed from the germline J gene. The rearrangement links TRBV2 to TRBJ1-1; D unresolved. Germline values: CDR1 LGHNA, CDR2 YSYQKL. The CDR3 is made up of 13 amino acids. Trimming took off 2 bases at V and 2 bases at J, with 6 bases between the two ends. The CDR3 protein is CASSQRHNTEVFF. CDR3 bases read: TGTGCCAGCAGCCAACGACACAACACAGAAGTCTTC. Based on the CDR3 plus reference TRBV2 and TRBJ1-1, the full variable domain is DPKIIQKPKYLVAVTGSEKILICEQYLGHNAMYWYRQSAKKPLEFMFSYSYQKLMDNQTASSRFQPQSSKKNHLDLQITALKPDDSATYFCASSQRHNTEVFFGKGTRLTVV.

Remarks on this clone: Genes here carry mouse names. Coverage ceases 1 residue before the CDR3 finishes, and the germline J gene fills in the end. This chain links TRBV19 with TRBJ2-4; tentatively, D is TRBD1 (5 bases). The CDR3 consists of 14 residues. Germline CDR1 is FNHDT and CDR2 is SITEND (reference sequence). V was shortened by 4 bases and J by 1 base, with 10 bases between the two germline ends. CDR3 region: CASSPLTGQNTLYF. The sequenced CDR3 bases are TGTGCCAGCAGTCCCCTGACAGGTCAAAACACCTTGTAC.

Turning to this clone: Mouse germline and gene names are used. The CDR3 is CASSQDGGSQNTLYF. CDR3 DNA, as far as it was read: TGTGCCAGCAGCCAAGATGGAGGGAGTCAAAACACCTTGTAC. J is TRBJ2-4 and V is TRBV5; D unresolved. The CDR3 is cut off 1 residue early in the read; its end comes from the germline J gene. Germline V gives CDR1 LGHNA, CDR2 YNLKQL (reference sequence). The V gene lost 0 bases and the J gene lost 0 bases, with 7 bases spanning the gap. This CDR3 has 15 amino acids.

Concerning this clone itself: Genes here carry mouse names. The read ends 1 residue early relative to the CDR3; the germline J gene fills the gap. V is TRBV20 and J is TRBJ2-4, with 11 nucleotides matching TRBD1. Germline CDR1 reads GFQATS; CDR2 reads STVNSAI. The CDR3 totals 14 residues. The V gene end was trimmed by 5 bases and the J gene end by 2 bases; junction bases not matched to a gene: 3. The CDR3 loop reads CGARTGGYQNTLYF. CDR3 DNA (partial): TGTGGTGCTCGGACAGGGGGCTATCAAAACACCTTGTAC.

On this clone itself: Here the gene names and germline are mouse. The chain's CDR3 is CTCSAERGLGNTLYF. The covered CDR3 bases are TGCACCTGCAGTGCAGAACGGGGGCTGGGAAATACGCTCTAT. The chain recombines TRBV1 with TRBJ1-3, with D possibly TRBD1 on 6 matching bases. The observed sequence ends 1 residue before the CDR3 terminus, with the missing tail filled in from the germline J gene. V was trimmed by 0 bases and J by 4 bases, leaving 10 bases between them. The CDR3 has 15 amino acids. CDR1 and CDR2 from the germline V gene are NSQYPW and LRSPGD (reference sequence).

To note about this clone: These gene names are mouse names. The CDR3 extends 1 residue past the end of the read, so its final part is completed from the germline J gene. The J gene is TRBJ1-1, the V gene TRBV19; weak D call: TRBD1 (5 bases). The CDR3 consists of 12 residues. Looked up from germline, CDR1 is FNHDT and CDR2 is SITEND (reference sequence). With 1 base removed from V and 6 bases from J, the gap between germline ends came to 7 bases. CDR3 DNA, as far as it was read: TGTGCCAGCAGTATAATGGGGGCAGAAGTCTTC. Encoded protein: CASSIMGAEVF. The entire CDR3 protein is CASSIMGAEVFF.

On this clone: Gene names and germline match the mouse. The read ends 1 residue early relative to the CDR3; the germline J gene fills the gap. The chain joins TRBV13-1 to TRBJ1-1, with TRBD1 matching 10 bases. The CDR3 sequence is 13 residues long. Germline V gene lookup returns CDR1 NSHNY and CDR2 SYGAGN. Losses at the gene ends were 5 bases for V and 3 bases for J; bases not matched to a gene: 1. CDR3 bases read: TGTGCCAGCAGGGACAGGGGGGACACAGAAGTCTTC. Residues: CASRDRGDTEVF. The whole CDR3 sequence reads CASRDRGDTEVFF.

About this clone: Mouse gene names and germline throughout. The read halts 1 residue ahead of the CDR3 end, with the missing end drawn from the germline J gene. The V call is TRBV19, the J call TRBJ2-7, with 7 nucleotides matching TRBD1. This CDR3 spans 15 amino acids. The junction had 5 bases not matched to a gene; V was cut back by 2 bases and J by 0 bases. Per germline, CDR1 FNHDT and CDR2 SITEND (reference sequence). The CDR3 here is CASSIETGPSYEQYF. The sequenced part of the CDR3 DNA is TGTGCCAGCAGTATCGAGACAGGGCCCTCCTATGAACAGTAC.

With respect to this clone: Mouse gene names and germline throughout. The DNA ends 1 residue before the CDR3 does, and the rest of the CDR3 is filled in from the germline J gene. This sequence joins TRBV29 and TRBJ2-7; 9 nucleotides agree with TRBD1. The CDR3 consists of 13 residues. The ends lost 2 bases at V and 7 bases at J; junction bases unmatched: 3. CDR1 is MSHET and CDR2 is SYDVDS in the germline V gene. CDR3 in amino acids: CASSLQGQGEQYF. The CDR3 bases that were read are TGTGCTAGCAGTTTACAAGGACAGGGGGAACAGTAC. Full variable domain (remainder filled in from reference TRBV29 and TRBJ2-7): DMKVTQMPRYLIKRMGENVLLECGQDMSHETMYWYRQDPGLGLQLIYISYDVDSNSEGDIPKGYRVSRKKREHFSLILDSAKTNQTSVYFCASSLQGQGEQYFGPGTRLTVL.

In the case of this clone: Gene names are the mouse ones. The read ends 1 residue early relative to the CDR3; the germline J gene fills the gap. The rearrangement links TRBV31 to TRBJ1-3; no clear D. The CDR3 sequence is 14 residues long. Germline V gene data show CDR1 as GKSSPN and CDR2 as SITVG. Trimming took off 2 bases at V and 0 bases at J, with 8 bases between the two ends. Incomplete CDR3 DNA: TGTGCCTGGAGTTACAGCCTTTCTGGAAATACGCTCTAT. It specifies CAWSYSLSGNTLY. The complete CDR3 protein is CAWSYSLSGNTLYF.

As concerns this clone: Gene and germline names: mouse. The CDR3 end is not reached by the read, which stops 1 residue before it; the germline J gene fills it in. This chain joins TRBV29 and TRBJ1-4, with D uncertain. Per germline, CDR1 MSHET and CDR2 SYDVDS. The CDR3 totals 11 residues. Between the trimmed V and J ends, which lost 3 bases and 5 bases, there was a span of 1 base. The DNA read from the CDR3 is TGTGCTAGCAGTTTGAACGAAAGATTATTT. It encodes CASSLNERLF. The CDR3 reads in full as CASSLNERLFF.

As regards this clone: Each gene name is a mouse one. The DNA ends 1 residue before the CDR3 does, and the rest of the CDR3 is filled in from the germline J gene. This chain connects TRBV4 to TRBJ2-4; 8 bases agree with TRBD2. The CDR3 spans 16 residues. Germline CDR1 reads LGHDT; CDR2 reads YNNKQL (reference sequence). J was trimmed by 0 bases and V by 3 bases; bases with no gene match: 5. The CDR3 spells CASSYSGGTSQNTLYF. The sequenced CDR3 bases are TGTGCCAGCAGCTACTCTGGGGGGACTAGTCAAAACACCTTGTAC.

In regard to this clone: Gene names are mouse gene names. Read sequence stops 1 residue before the CDR3 end, and the germline J gene provides the missing end. Other DNA sequences from this sample encode an identical CDR3 as well. The chain uses TRBV4 and TRBJ2-3; TRBD1 is a possible D gene (6 bases). Germline values: CDR1 LGHDT, CDR2 YNNKQL (reference sequence). V was trimmed by 4 bases and J by 5 bases, leaving 7 bases between them. There are 12 residues in the CDR3. CDR3: CASSLQGETLYF. Incomplete CDR3 DNA: TGTGCCAGCAGCTTACAGGGAGAAACGCTGTAT.

To note about this clone: Germline and genes here are mouse. Read coverage stops 1 residue before the CDR3 terminus; the germline J gene supplies the remainder. The chain joins TRBV4 to TRBJ2-4; D possibly corresponds to TRBD1 (5 bases). Per the germline V gene, CDR1 is LGHDT and CDR2 is YNNKQL (reference sequence). The V and J ends lost 5 bases and 2 bases respectively, with 20 bases between them. CDR3 length equals 17 residues. CDR3 bases read: TGTGCCAGCAGCCATTCAGGGAAGGCGTTTCTTCAAAACACCTTGTAC. Encoded protein: CASSHSGKAFLQNTLY. The entire CDR3 reads CASSHSGKAFLQNTLYF.

A word on this clone: Mouse gene names apply. The read terminates 1 residue ahead of where the CDR3 ends, so the germline J gene completes it. The chain couples TRBV4 to TRBJ2-5; 7 bases map to TRBD2. Losses at the gene ends were 3 bases for V and 6 bases for J; bases not matched to a gene: 3. There are 13 residues in the CDR3. Germline loops: CDR1 LGHDT, CDR2 YNNKQL (reference sequence). CDR3 sequence: CASSYDWADTQYF. The CDR3 bases that were read are TGTGCCAGCAGCTACGACTGGGCGGACACCCAGTAC.